A selection of T cell receptor beta chains follows, all from one sample in a study of blood T cell repertoires in COVID-19. The table came from immunoSEQ multiplex PCR; TCRdb's copy has only in-frame clones and leaves some out. In the table there are about 170,000 clones, 84% of which are singletons. The sequenced sample consisted of peripheral blood. Receptor source: a man in his 70s with active or convalescent COVID-19. Both conserved end residues are part of each CDR3. The order of the fields is V gene, J gene, D gene, clone size, CDR3 DNA, CDR3 protein. D genes are given only for firm matches. Part of the rows lack a size; the others show once, few, many or a class for expanded clones.

TRBV5-4	TRBJ1-1	.	.	TGTGCCAGCAGCCGGGGTGTTGAAGCTTTCTTT	CASSRGVEAFF
TRBV6-5	TRBJ2-5	.	.	TGTGCCAGCAATACCGGGACAAAAGAGACCCAGTACTTC	CASNTGTKETQYF
TRBV5-1	TRBJ2-7	TRBD1	.	TGCGCCAGCAGCCCAGGGGGACGGAGCTCCTACGAGCAGTACTTC	CASSPGGRSSYEQYF
TRBV24-1	TRBJ2-3	TRBD2	.	TGTGCCACCAGTGATTTAGGGCTAGCGGGAGCCACTAGCACAGATACGCAGTATTTT	CATSDLGLAGATSTDTQYF
TRBV5-1	TRBJ1-2	.	.	TGCGCCAGCAGCACTGGAAGACACAATGGCTACACCTTC	CASSTGRHNGYTF
TRBV6-5	TRBJ2-7	.	.	TGTGCCAGCAGTTACTCGAGGTTTGTCGGGGCCTACGAGCAGTACTTC	CASSYSRFVGAYEQYF
TRBV6-6	TRBJ1-1	TRBD1	.	TGTGCCAGCAGTTACCAGGGGGCTAACACTGAAGCTTTCTTT	CASSYQGANTEAFF
TRBV11-2	TRBJ2-7	.	.	TGTGCCAGCAGCCTAGAGGGGGGGGGAGCCTACGAGCAGTACTTC	CASSLEGGGAYEQYF
TRBV7-9	TRBJ1-1	.	few	TGTGCCAGCAGCTTAGACGGGGGTAACACTGAAGCTTTCTTT	CASSLDGGNTEAFF
TRBV5-1	TRBJ1-2	TRBD1	many	TGCGCCAGCAGCTTGGGTGGACAGGCCTCGTATACCTTC	CASSLGGQASYTF
TRBV27	TRBJ1-6	.	.	TGTGCCAGCAGTTATCGGACAGTCGGAAATTCACCCCTCCACTTT	CASSYRTVGNSPLHF
TRBV7-2	TRBJ1-2	TRBD1	.	TGTGCCAGCAGCTTAGCCGGACAGGGGGCTGGCTATGGCTACACCTTC	CASSLAGQGAGYGYTF
TRBV18	TRBJ2-3	.	.	TGTGCCAGCTCACCGAGGACTCCTAGCACAGATACGCAGTATTTT	CASSPRTPSTDTQYF
TRBV6-6	TRBJ1-2	TRBD1	.	TGTGCCAGCAGCCCCGGGGACAGCAACTATGGCTACACCTTC	CASSPGDSNYGYTF
TRBV2	TRBJ1-5	.	few	TGTGCCAGTCGGTTCACCGGGCCCCAGCATTTT	CASRFTGPQHF
TRBV2	TRBJ2-1	.	.	TGTGCCAGCAGTGAAAGGGCTAGCACGCGGGACCCCTATAATGAGCAGTTCTTC	CASSERASTRDPYNEQFF
TRBV5-5	TRBJ2-2	.	.	TGTGCCAGCAGCTACATCAGGGGCGGCACCGGGGAGCTGTTTTTT	CASSYIRGGTGELFF
TRBV7-8	TRBJ1-4	TRBD1	.	TGTGCCAGCAGCCCCAGGACAGGGGGCATTGAAAAACTGTTTTTT	CASSPRTGGIEKLFF
TRBV7-2	TRBJ2-7	.	.	TGTGCCAGCAGCCCCCGTTTGTTCAGATCCTACGAGCAGTACTTC	CASSPRLFRSYEQYF
TRBV2	TRBJ1-2	.	.	TGTGCCAGCAGTCCCCGGGATCGGGATGGCTACACCTTC	CASSPRDRDGYTF
TRBV6-4	TRBJ2-3	.	.	TGTGCCAGCAGTGCGGCTAGCGCTCGCACAGATACGCAGTATTTT	CASSAASARTDTQYF
TRBV7-9	TRBJ1-2	TRBD1	.	TGTGCCAGCAGCGGGGGACAGGGAGTCTATGGCTACACCTTC	CASSGGQGVYGYTF
TRBV9	TRBJ2-5	.	few	TGTGCCAGCAGCGTACTGTCGGAGGGAGGGACCCAGTACTTC	CASSVLSEGGTQYF